A selection of T cell receptor beta chains follows, all from one sample in a study of CD8 T cells in Susac syndrome. TCRdb called the immunoSEQ multiplex PCR reads again in MiXCR, with one record for every CDR3 protein. The sample contains about 180,000 distinct CDR3 sequences, roughly 92% of which appear only once. The sequencing sample was made of CD4+ T cells from PBMCs. The receptor set was obtained from a human donor with Susac syndrome. Both conserved end residues are part of each CDR3. The D gene is left open where the match is weak.

len	v_gene	d_gene	j_gene	CDR3nt	CDR3aa
13	TRBV3-1	-	TRBJ2-5	TGTGCCAGCAGCCCGTCTACTCAAGAGACCCAGTACTTC	CASSPSTQETQYF
15	TRBV24-1	-	TRBJ2-5	TGTGCCACCAGTGAGAAGGGTACGGGGAAAGAGACCCAGTACTTC	CATSEKGTGKETQYF
13	TRBV7-2	-	TRBJ1-2	TGTGCCAGCAGCTCTGAAGGGAGGGGTGGCTACACCTTC	CASSSEGRGGYTF
15	TRBV7-9	-	TRBJ2-1	TGTGCCAGCCGAGGGGGAGGGGGCTCCTACAATGAGCAGTTCTTC	CASRGGGGSYNEQFF
13	TRBV20-1	TRBD1	TRBJ2-5	TGCAGTGCTATGGGACAGAGCCAAGAGACCCAGTACTTC	CSAMGQSQETQYF
15	TRBV6-5	-	TRBJ1-1	TGTGCCAGCAGTTACGACGGGGTGTTGAACACTGAAGCTTTCTTT	CASSYDGVLNTEAFF
13	TRBV2	-	TRBJ2-7	TGTGCCAGCACCTCGGAGAAGGGGTACGAGCAGTACTTC	CASTSEKGYEQYF
21	TRBV11-1	TRBD1	TRBJ2-3	TGTGCCAGCACCCCGCCGGAGGGCGGGACAGGGGGTTTGGGGAAGACAGATACGCAGTATTTT	CASTPPEGGTGGLGKTDTQYF
14	TRBV3-1	-	TRBJ1-4	TGTGCCAGCAGCCCTACAGGGTCGGGAGAAAAACTGTTTTTT	CASSPTGSGEKLFF
16	TRBV7-3	TRBD2	TRBJ2-2	TGTGCCAGCAGCCCAGAGCGGGGGCCGAACACCGGGGAGCTGTTTTTT	CASSPERGPNTGELFF